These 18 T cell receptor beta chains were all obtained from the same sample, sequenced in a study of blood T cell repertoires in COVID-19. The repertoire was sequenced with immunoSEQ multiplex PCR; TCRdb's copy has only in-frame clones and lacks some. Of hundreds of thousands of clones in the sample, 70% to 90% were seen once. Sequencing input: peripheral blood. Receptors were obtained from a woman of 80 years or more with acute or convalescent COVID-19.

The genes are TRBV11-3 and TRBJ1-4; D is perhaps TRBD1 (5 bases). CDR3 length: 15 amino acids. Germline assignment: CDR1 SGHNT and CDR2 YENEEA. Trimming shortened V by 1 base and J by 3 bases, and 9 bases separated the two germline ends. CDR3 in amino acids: CASSLVVRANEKLFF. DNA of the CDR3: TGTGCCAGCAGCTTAGTTGTCAGGGCTAATGAAAAACTGTTTTTT.

CDR3 in amino acids: CASSLDLSTDTQYF. The CDR3 coding sequence is TGTGCCAGCAGCTTAGATCTCAGCACAGATACGCAGTATTTT. The J gene is TRBJ2-3, the V gene TRBV11-3; D remains unclear. Germline V gives CDR1 SGHNT, CDR2 YENEEA. The V gene lost 0 bases and the J gene lost 0 bases, with 4 bases spanning the gap. The length of the CDR3 is 14 residues.

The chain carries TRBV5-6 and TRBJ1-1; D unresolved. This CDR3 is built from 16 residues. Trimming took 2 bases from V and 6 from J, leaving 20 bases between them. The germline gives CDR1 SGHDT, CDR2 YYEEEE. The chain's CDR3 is CASSLTGQSWRAEAFF. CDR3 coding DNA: TGTGCCAGCAGCTTAACGGGTCAATCTTGGAGGGCTGAAGCTTTCTTT.

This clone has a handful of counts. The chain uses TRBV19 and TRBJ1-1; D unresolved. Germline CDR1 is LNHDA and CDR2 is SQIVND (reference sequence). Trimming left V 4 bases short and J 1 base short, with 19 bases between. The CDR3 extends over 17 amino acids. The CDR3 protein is CASSKGRLRAENTEAFF. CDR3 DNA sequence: TGTGCCAGTAGTAAAGGGAGGCTTAGGGCAGAGAACACTGAAGCTTTCTTT.

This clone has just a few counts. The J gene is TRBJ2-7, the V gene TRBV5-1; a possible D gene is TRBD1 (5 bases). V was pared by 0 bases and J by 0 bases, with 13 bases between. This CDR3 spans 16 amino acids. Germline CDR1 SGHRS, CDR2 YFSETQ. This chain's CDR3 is CASSLGDSRASYEQYF. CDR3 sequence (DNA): TGCGCCAGCAGCTTGGGTGATAGCAGGGCCTCCTACGAGCAGTACTTC.

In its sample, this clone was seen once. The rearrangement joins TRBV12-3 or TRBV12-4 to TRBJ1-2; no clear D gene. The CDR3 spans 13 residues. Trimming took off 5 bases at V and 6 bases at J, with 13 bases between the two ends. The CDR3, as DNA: TGTGCCAGCAGTCAAGGACTGGGCAATGGCTACACCTTC. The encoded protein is CASSQGLGNGYTF.

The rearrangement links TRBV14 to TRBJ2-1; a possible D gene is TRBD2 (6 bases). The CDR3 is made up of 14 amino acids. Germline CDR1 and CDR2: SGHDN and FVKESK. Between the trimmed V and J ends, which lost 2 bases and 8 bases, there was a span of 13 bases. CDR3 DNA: TGTGCCAGCAGCCAAAACCTAGCGATCCATGAGCAGTTCTTC. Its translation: CASSQNLAIHEQFF.

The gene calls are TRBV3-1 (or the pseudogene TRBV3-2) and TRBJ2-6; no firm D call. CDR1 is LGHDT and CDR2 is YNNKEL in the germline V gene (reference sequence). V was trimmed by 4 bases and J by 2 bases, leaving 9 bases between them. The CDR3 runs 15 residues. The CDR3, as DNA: TGTGCCAGCAGCCCGGTCCAGGCTGGGGCCAACGTCCTGACTTTC. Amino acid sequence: CASSPVQAGANVLTF.

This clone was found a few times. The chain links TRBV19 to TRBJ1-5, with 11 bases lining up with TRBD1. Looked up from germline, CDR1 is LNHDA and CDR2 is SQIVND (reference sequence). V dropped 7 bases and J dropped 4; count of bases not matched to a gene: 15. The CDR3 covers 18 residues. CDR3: CASNPGQGGRAINQPQHF. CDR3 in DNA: TGTGCCAGTAACCCGGGACAGGGGGGTCGAGCCATAAATCAGCCCCAGCATTTT.

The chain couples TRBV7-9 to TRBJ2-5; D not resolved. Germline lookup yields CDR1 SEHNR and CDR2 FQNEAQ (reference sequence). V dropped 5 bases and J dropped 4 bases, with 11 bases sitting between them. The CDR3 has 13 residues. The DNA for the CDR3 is TGTGCCAGCAGCCCTACCTACAGAGAGACCCAGTACTTC. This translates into CASSPTYRETQYF.

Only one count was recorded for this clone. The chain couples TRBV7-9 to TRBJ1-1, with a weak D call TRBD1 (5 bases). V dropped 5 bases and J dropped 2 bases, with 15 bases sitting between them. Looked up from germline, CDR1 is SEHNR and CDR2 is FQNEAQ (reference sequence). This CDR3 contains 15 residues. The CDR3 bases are TGTGCCAGCAGCCAGTTAGACAGTTCAAACACTGAAGCTTTCTTT. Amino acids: CASSQLDSSNTEAFF.

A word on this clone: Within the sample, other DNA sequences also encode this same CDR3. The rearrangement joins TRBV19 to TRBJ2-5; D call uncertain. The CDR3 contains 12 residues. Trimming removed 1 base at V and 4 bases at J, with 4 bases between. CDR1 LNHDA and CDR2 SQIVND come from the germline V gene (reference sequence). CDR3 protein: CASSIGRETQYF. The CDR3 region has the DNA TGTGCCAGTAGTATAGGTAGAGAGACCCAGTACTTC.

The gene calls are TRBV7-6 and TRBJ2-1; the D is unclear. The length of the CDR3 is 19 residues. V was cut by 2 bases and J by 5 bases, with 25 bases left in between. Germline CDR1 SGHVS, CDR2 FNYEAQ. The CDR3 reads CASSLLARVVAQRNNEQFF. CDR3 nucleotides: TGTGCCAGCAGCTTATTGGCCCGGGTGGTAGCTCAAAGGAACAATGAGCAGTTCTTC.

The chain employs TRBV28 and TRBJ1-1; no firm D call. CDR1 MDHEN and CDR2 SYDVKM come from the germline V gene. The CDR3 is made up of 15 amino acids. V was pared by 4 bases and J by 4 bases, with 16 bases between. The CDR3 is CASSSLSGISTEAFF. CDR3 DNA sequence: TGTGCCAGCAGTTCCCTAAGTGGTATAAGCACTGAAGCTTTCTTT.

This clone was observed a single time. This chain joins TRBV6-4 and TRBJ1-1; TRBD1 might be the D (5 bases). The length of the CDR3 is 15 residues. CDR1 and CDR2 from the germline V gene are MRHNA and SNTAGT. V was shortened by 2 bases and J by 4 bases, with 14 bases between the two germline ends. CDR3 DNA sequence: TGTGCCAGCAGTGACACCTCGGGCGGGGGCACTGAAGCTTTCTTT. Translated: CASSDTSGGGTEAFF.

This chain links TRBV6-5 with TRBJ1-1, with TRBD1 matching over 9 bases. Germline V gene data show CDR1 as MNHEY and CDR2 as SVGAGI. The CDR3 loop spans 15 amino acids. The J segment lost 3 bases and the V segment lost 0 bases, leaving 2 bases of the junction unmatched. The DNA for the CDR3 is TGTGCCAGCAGTTACTCGGGACAGGGTGACACTGAAGCTTTCTTT. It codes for CASSYSGQGDTEAFF.

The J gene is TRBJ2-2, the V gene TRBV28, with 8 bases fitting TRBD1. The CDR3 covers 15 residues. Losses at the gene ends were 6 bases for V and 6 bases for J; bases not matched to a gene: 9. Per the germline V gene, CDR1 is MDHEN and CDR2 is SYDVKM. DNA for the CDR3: TGTGCCAGCAGGTTAGACAGGGGAAAGGCCGGGGAGCTGTTTTTT. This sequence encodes CASRLDRGKAGELFF.

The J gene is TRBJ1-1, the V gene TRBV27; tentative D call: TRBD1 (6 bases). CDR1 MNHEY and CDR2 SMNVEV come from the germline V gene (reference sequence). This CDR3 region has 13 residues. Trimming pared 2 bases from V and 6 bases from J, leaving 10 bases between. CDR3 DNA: TGTGCCAGCAGTTTACACAGGGCGGCTGAAGCTTTCTTT. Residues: CASSLHRAAEAFF.